Presented here are 17 T cell receptor beta chains from one specimen sequenced in a study of blood T cells in healthy people across ages. Alongside a J-beta primer mix, a sample-barcoded 5' primer served in a second PCR lasting 7 to 11 cycles. One entry per CDR3 protein results from TCRdb running MiXCR on the 5' RACE reads. The top ten clones hold less than 2.5% of a sample with 1.5 million to 2 million distinct CDR3 sequences, roughly 49% of them seen once. The specimen was blood. These receptors were taken from a woman in her forties in good health.

The chain joins TRBV27 to TRBJ2-7, with D perhaps TRBD1 (5 bases). Trimming shortened V by 2 bases and J by 1 base, and 12 bases separated the two germline ends. The CDR3 is 15 residues long. CDR1 MNHEY and CDR2 SMNVEV come from the germline V gene (reference sequence). The CDR3 sequence is CASSLRGGVSYEQYF. CDR3 DNA sequence: TGTGCCAGCAGTTTAAGGGGCGGAGTTTCCTACGAGCAGTACTTC.

This clonotype was picked up a small number of times. The rearrangement uses TRBV20-1 and TRBJ2-1, with 8 bases that match TRBD1. CDR3 length equals 14 residues. Trimming cost V 3 bases and J 8 bases; bases outside gene matches: 9. Germline V gene data show CDR1 as DFQATT and CDR2 as SNEGSKA (reference sequence). The CDR3 DNA follows: TGCAGTGCTAGCTGGACAGGGATGGGGGATGAGCAGTTCTTC. This encodes CSASWTGMGDEQFF.

The CDR3 protein is CASGQTTNTEAFF. CDR3 in DNA: TGTGCCAGCGGACAGACAACGAACACTGAAGCTTTCTTT. The genes are TRBV6-4 and TRBJ1-1, with D tentatively TRBD1 (6 bases). Per germline, CDR1 MRHNA and CDR2 SNTAGT. Trimming stripped 8 bases from V and 1 base from J, with 11 bases between. This CDR3 comprises 13 residues.

This clonotype was observed once. The rearrangement joins TRBV4-2 to TRBJ2-5; 8 positions match TRBD2. CDR1 is LGHNA and CDR2 is YNFKEQ in the germline V gene. This CDR3 is 17 amino acids long. V trimming: 2 bases; J trimming: 1 base; junction bases outside the gene matches: 9. The CDR3 DNA reads as TGTGCCAGCAGCCAATTGGGGCCAGCGGGGGCCCAAGAGACCCAGTACTTC. As protein: CASSQLGPAGAQETQYF.

The table lists this clonotype with a few counts. The chain links TRBV7-2 to TRBJ2-1; 7 positions match TRBD2. Trimming took 4 bases from V and 1 from J; bases not matched to a gene: 7. This CDR3 has 16 amino acids. In germline, CDR1 is SGHTA, CDR2 FQGNSA. CDR3 sequence reads: CASSSLTGGSYNEQFF. In nucleotides, the CDR3 is TGTGCCAGCAGCTCTCTGACGGGGGGTTCCTACAATGAGCAGTTCTTC.

V and J are TRBV20-1 and TRBJ1-2; 12 bases line up with TRBD1. The CDR3 sequence is 15 residues long. The germline gives CDR1 DFQATT, CDR2 SNEGSKA (reference sequence). The CDR3 loop is CMPGQGARANYGYTF. The CDR3, as DNA: TGCATGCCGGGACAGGGGGCGAGAGCTAACTATGGCTACACCTTC.

This clonotype was observed a handful of times. The rearrangement links TRBV4-2 to TRBJ2-5; the D is unclear. Germline V gives CDR1 LGHNA, CDR2 YNFKEQ. CDR3 length: 13 amino acids. Trimming removed 5 bases from V and 1 base from J, with 8 bases in between. CDR3 amino acids: CASSMTSQETQYF. CDR3 nucleotide sequence: TGTGCCAGCAGCATGACCAGCCAAGAGACCCAGTACTTC.

This clonotype was picked up one time. This sequence joins TRBV27 and TRBJ2-3; a possible D gene is TRBD2 (6 bases). Trimming stripped 5 bases from V and 2 bases from J, with 14 bases between. The germline CDR1 and CDR2 sequences are MNHEY and SMNVEV (reference sequence). The length of the CDR3 is 15 residues. In DNA, the CDR3 is TGTGCCAGCAGTCCCTACCGCGGGAACACAGATACGCAGTATTTT. Its translation is CASSPYRGNTDTQYF.

This clonotype was picked up many times. The chain recombines TRBV25-1 with TRBJ1-5; 10 bases fit TRBD1. Trimming at V came to 9 bases and at J to 0 bases, leaving 8 bases not matched to a gene. CDR1 is MGHDK and CDR2 is SYGVNS in the germline V gene. The CDR3 has 16 amino acids. DNA of the CDR3: TGTGCCAGTCCGGGACAGGGGATCTCTAGCAATCAGCCCCAGCATTTT. It specifies CASPGQGISSNQPQHF.

This clonotype occurred a few times. The V gene is TRBV6-2 or TRBV6-3, the J gene TRBJ2-7, with D possibly matching TRBD2 (6 bases). This CDR3 has 15 residues. Trimming took 2 bases from V and 3 from J, leaving 14 bases between them. Germline lookup yields CDR1 MNHEY and CDR2 SVGEGT. The CDR3 loop is CASSYAGSVYYEQYF. The CDR3 region has the DNA TGTGCCAGCAGTTACGCGGGGTCGGTCTACTACGAGCAGTACTTC.

This clonotype occurred once. This chain connects TRBV27 to TRBJ2-1; D is uncertain. The CDR3 spans 13 residues. CDR1 MNHEY and CDR2 SMNVEV come from the germline V gene (reference sequence). Trimming cost V 5 bases and J 7 bases, with 12 bases left between them. The CDR3 region is CASSAFGWNEQFF. The CDR3 DNA reads as TGTGCCAGCAGTGCCTTTGGTTGGAATGAGCAGTTCTTC.

This clonotype was counted only a few times. This chain uses TRBV20-1 with TRBJ2-1, with 11 bases aligning to TRBD2. This CDR3 comprises 16 residues. Germline trimming cut 4 bases from V and 4 bases from J; bases unmatched to any gene: 9. From germline, CDR1 is DFQATT and CDR2 SNEGSKA (reference sequence). CDR3 coding DNA: TGCAGTGCTAACGTCCGGACTAGCGGGTATTACAATGAGCAGTTCTTC. Protein product: CSANVRTSGYYNEQFF.

The J gene is TRBJ2-1, the V gene TRBV27; 9 bases fit TRBD2. The junction had 22 bases not matched to a gene; V was cut back by 7 bases and J by 3 bases. CDR1 and CDR2 from the germline V gene are MNHEY and SMNVEV (reference sequence). This CDR3 has 20 amino acids. This CDR3 is CASTPRDSGGAITRYNEQFF. The CDR3 DNA reads as TGTGCCAGCACTCCAAGGGATAGCGGGGGCGCAATTACACGCTACAATGAGCAGTTCTTC.

V usage is TRBV27 and J usage is TRBJ2-6, with 7 bases identical to TRBD2. Losses at the gene ends were 7 bases for V and 0 bases for J; bases not matched to a gene: 18. The length of the CDR3 is 20 residues. Germline V gene data show CDR1 as MNHEY and CDR2 as SMNVEV (reference sequence). The CDR3 protein is CASTLRAEGRGSSGANVLTF. As DNA, the CDR3 is TGTGCCAGCACCTTGAGGGCGGAAGGGAGGGGCAGCTCTGGGGCCAACGTCCTGACTTTC.

This clonotype showed up just a few times. The CDR3: CSVISVTYNEQFF. For the CDR3, the DNA is TGCAGCGTCATAAGCGTAACCTACAATGAGCAGTTCTTC. This sequence joins TRBV29-1 and TRBJ2-1, with D hard to call. Germline assignment: CDR1 SQVTM and CDR2 ANQGSEA. Trimming took 6 bases from V and 2 from J, leaving 11 bases between them. The CDR3 has 13 residues.

This clonotype turned up a few times. This may be a read error: a much more frequent sequence differs by one nucleotide. The CDR3 sequence is CASRWTAQETQYF. In nucleotides, the CDR3 is TGTGCCAGCAGATGGACAGCCCAAGAGACCCAGTACTTC. The chain links TRBV6-5 to TRBJ2-5; tentatively, D is TRBD1 (6 bases). V was clipped by 6 bases and J by 1 base, with 9 bases between them. The CDR3 has 13 amino acids. Germline lookup yields CDR1 MNHEY and CDR2 SVGAGI.

V and J are TRBV20-1 and TRBJ2-1; tentative D call: TRBD2 (6 bases). Germline V gives CDR1 DFQATT, CDR2 SNEGSKA (reference sequence). This CDR3 has 15 amino acids. V was clipped by 7 bases and J by 0 bases, with 16 bases between them. The CDR3 protein is CSVEGRHRSYNEQFF. The CDR3 DNA reads TGCAGTGTGGAGGGCAGGCATCGCTCCTACAATGAGCAGTTCTTC.